The rows below give T cell receptor beta chains drawn from one sample of a study of T cells in Graves' hyperthyroidism and ophthalmopathy. In TCRdb, the multiplex PCR reads were re-called with MiXCR into one record per CDR3 protein. The sample holds some 370,000 distinct CDR3 sequences, about 17% seen once. Material: blood. Receptors were obtained from a woman younger than 45 with Graves' hyperthyroidism that later progressed to Graves' ophthalmopathy. Both conserved end residues are part of each CDR3. The order of the fields is V gene, J gene, clone size, D gene, CDR3 protein, CDR3 DNA. D genes are given only for firm matches. Clone size is shown for a subset of rows, as once, few, many or a class of expanded clone.

TRBV28	TRBJ2-1	many	TRBD2	CASSLRIGAGVENEQFF	TGTGCCAGCAGTTTAAGGATAGGAGCGGGAGTGGAAAATGAGCAGTTCTTC
TRBV2	TRBJ1-3	many	.	CASRAGTSGNTIYF	TGTGCCAGCAGGGCCGGGACCTCAGGAAACACCATATATTTT
TRBV27	TRBJ1-4	many	.	CASSPRRRVATATNEKLFF	TGTGCCAGCAGTCCACGGAGACGGGTCGCGACAGCAACTAATGAAAAACTGTTTTTT
TRBV29-1	TRBJ2-7	many	TRBD1	CSVVDRAEYEQYF	TGCAGCGTCGTGGACAGGGCGGAATACGAGCAGTACTTC
TRBV5-1	TRBJ2-3	once	.	CASSLHGEQGTRGDTQYF	TGCGCCAGCAGCTTGCACGGAGAACAGGGTACTCGCGGAGATACGCAGTATTTT
TRBV11-2	TRBJ2-5	many	.	CASSLDGTHSHF	TGTGCCAGCAGCTTAGATGGAACGCATTCACACTTC
TRBV7-2	TRBJ2-7	few	TRBD2	CASSPWTSQPYF	TGTGCCAGCAGCCCCTGGACTAGCCAGCCGTACTTC
TRBV6-2/TRBV6-3	TRBJ2-3	few	TRBD2	CASSWGLAGADTQYF	TGTGCCAGCAGTTGGGGACTAGCGGGAGCAGATACGCAGTATTTT
TRBV20-1	TRBJ1-1	many	.	CSASSTRQAQAPEAFF	TGCAGTGCTTCCTCAACCCGACAGGCGCAGGCCCCTGAAGCTTTCTTT
TRBV6-1	TRBJ2-3	many	TRBD2	CASSRGLVGTDTQYF	TGTGCCAGCAGTCGTGGACTAGTTGGGACAGATACGCAGTATTTT
TRBV5-6	TRBJ2-3	many	TRBD1	CASSSFGQGVGDTQYF	TGTGCCAGCAGCTCCTTCGGACAGGGGGTAGGCGATACGCAGTATTTT
TRBV19	TRBJ1-5	many	TRBD1	CASSITGGNQPQHF	TGTGCCAGTAGTATTACAGGGGGCAATCAGCCCCAGCATTTT
TRBV19	TRBJ1-5	medium-sized	.	CASSIYGSLNNQPQHF	TGTGCCAGTAGTATCTATGGGAGCCTGAACAATCAGCCCCAGCATTTT
TRBV20-1	TRBJ2-1	many	.	CSARPRSVREQFF	TGCAGTGCTCGCCCCCGGTCCGTTCGGGAGCAGTTCTTC
TRBV28	TRBJ2-1	many	TRBD1	CASSYPTGTGGFF	TGTGCCAGCAGTTACCCAACCGGGACAGGGGGGTTCTTC
TRBV29-1	TRBJ1-2	few	.	CSVLAPEQGGYGYTF	TGCAGCGTACTGGCCCCGGAACAGGGTGGCTATGGCTACACCTTC
TRBV18	TRBJ1-5	many	.	CASSHRQIDSNQPQHF	TGTGCCAGCTCACACAGACAGATCGATAGCAATCAGCCCCAGCATTTT
TRBV7-9	TRBJ1-2	many	.	CASSSGMPNYGYTF	TGTGCCAGCAGCTCCGGAATGCCTAACTATGGCTACACCTTC
TRBV9	TRBJ1-1	few	.	CASIGSPGNTEAFF	TGTGCCAGCATCGGGTCACCAGGGAACACTGAAGCTTTCTTT
TRBV27	TRBJ1-1	many	.	CASSLSGYAVNTEAFF	TGTGCCAGCAGTTTGTCGGGGTATGCAGTGAACACTGAAGCTTTCTTT
TRBV7-8	TRBJ2-1	.	TRBD1	CASSLELLAGGIEQFF	TGTGCCAGCAGCTTAGAATTGTTGGCAGGGGGAATTGAGCAGTTCTTC
TRBV4-1	TRBJ1-6	many	.	CASSQDHSSNSPLHF	TGCGCCAGCAGCCAAGACCACTCCTCTAATTCACCCCTCCACTTT
TRBV19	TRBJ2-7	.	TRBD1	CASSLRDSNTYEQYF	TGTGCCAGTAGCCTCCGGGACAGTAATACCTACGAGCAGTACTTC
TRBV5-1	TRBJ1-1	few	TRBD1	CASSTGVENTEAFF	TGCGCCAGCTCCACAGGGGTCGAGAACACTGAAGCTTTCTTT
TRBV7-2	TRBJ2-1	.	TRBD2	CASSPKGLAGPYNEQFF	TGTGCCAGCAGCCCGAAGGGACTAGCGGGACCGTACAATGAGCAGTTCTTC
TRBV4-1	TRBJ2-1	.	TRBD1	CASSQVGTGNNEQFF	TGCGCCAGCAGCCAAGTAGGGACAGGGAACAATGAGCAGTTCTTC
TRBV7-8	TRBJ2-2	many	.	CASSRVRGLRYTGELFF	TGTGCCAGCAGCCGAGTCAGGGGACTCCGGTACACCGGGGAGCTGTTTTTT
TRBV2	TRBJ2-3	many	TRBD1	CASSDSAPGQGSDDTQYF	TGTGCCAGCAGTGATAGTGCGCCGGGACAGGGCTCCGATGATACGCAGTATTTT
TRBV6-1	TRBJ1-1	.	TRBD1	CASEKTGEGNTEAFF	TGTGCCAGCGAGAAGACAGGGGAGGGGAACACTGAAGCTTTCTTT
TRBV15	TRBJ2-3	.	TRBD2	CATSRDLPAGGNTDTQCF	TGTGCCACCAGCAGAGATCTCCCAGCGGGAGGTAATACAGATACGCAGTGTTTT
TRBV18	TRBJ2-7	many	.	CASSPTVNSYEQYF	TGTGCCAGCTCACCAACAGTTAACTCCTACGAGCAGTACTTC